The clone carrying this T cell receptor beta chain was observed many times. The antigen is undetermined. These data come from a study of T cells in Graves' hyperthyroidism and ophthalmopathy. General study points: Ophthalmopathy got predicted by the model a median about six months before its onset.

Researchers defined stable Graves' hyperthyroidism as no ophthalmopathy progression within 18 months. The V gene end was trimmed by 3 bases and the J gene end by 4 bases; junction bases not matched to a gene: 11. Germline values: CDR1 LNHDA, CDR2 SQIVND (reference sequence). This CDR3 is built from 16 residues. Amplified regions were TCR beta CDR3 sequences from RNA transcripts. The HTBI primer set was used in a first-round RT-PCR of the TCR CDR3. TCRdb recomputed calls from the multiplex PCR reads with MiXCR, one row per CDR3 protein. Of approximately 330,000 distinct CDR3 sequences in the sample, around 23% are singletons; the top ten hold 50% to 65%.

This chain links TRBV19 with TRBJ1-2, with 7 bases lining up with TRBD1. This sequence originates from a woman aged 45-65 years with Graves' hyperthyroidism. The sample comprised blood. In nucleotides, the CDR3 is TGTGCCAGTAGTATGAGCGACAGGGCGGGTAGCTATGGCTACACCTTC. This codes for CASSMSDRAGSYGYTF. Supplemented by reference TRBV19 and TRBJ1-2, the full variable domain reads DGGITQSPKYLFRKEGQNVTLSCEQNLNHDAMYWYRQDPGQGLRLIYYSQIVNDFQKGDIAEGYSVSREKKESFPLTVTSAQKNPTAFYLCASSMSDRAGSYGYTFGSGTRLTVV.